Listed below are T cell receptor beta chains from one sample, sequenced in a study of Ad26.COV2.S vaccination and SARS-CoV-2 variants. Assay used: immunoSEQ multiplex PCR; TCRdb lists only in-frame clones, some missing. The table records roughly 390,000 clones, roughly nine tenths of them present only once. The sequencing used peripheral blood, collected in a trial of Ad26.COV2.S vaccine versus placebo. These receptors originate from a person aged 18-65 years who received the Ad26.COV2.S COVID-19 vaccine or a placebo. Both conserved end residues are part of each CDR3. The D gene is left open where the match is weak. Size is omitted from some rows. Given values are once, few, many or a class for expanded clones.

V gene: TRBV5-8
J gene: TRBJ2-1
CDR3 length: 16
D gene: -
clone size: -
CDR3 DNA: TGTGCCAGCAGCTTGTACTCGGGACCAAAAAACAATGAGCAGTTCTTC
CDR3 protein: CASSLYSGPKNNEQFF

V gene: TRBV3-1/TRBV3-2
J gene: TRBJ2-6
CDR3 length: 18
D gene: -
clone size: -
CDR3 DNA: TGTGCCAGCAGACATCATACAGGGCCCCGCTCTGGGGCCAACGTCCTGACTTTC
CDR3 protein: CASRHHTGPRSGANVLTF

V gene: TRBV14
J gene: TRBJ1-1
CDR3 length: 15
D gene: -
clone size: -
CDR3 DNA: TGTGCCAGCAGCCAAGTTGGTGGCGGGAACACTGAAGCTTTCTTT
CDR3 protein: CASSQVGGGNTEAFF

V gene: TRBV4-2
J gene: TRBJ2-3
CDR3 length: 16
D gene: TRBD2
clone size: -
CDR3 DNA: TGTGCCAGCAGCCAATCTAGAAGCGGGGAAACAGATACGCAGTATTTT
CDR3 protein: CASSQSRSGETDTQYF

V gene: TRBV2
J gene: TRBJ1-4
CDR3 length: 18
D gene: TRBD1
clone size: -
CDR3 DNA: TGTGCCAGCAGTGAAGAGGGGACAGGGGGCACCATTAATGAAAAACTGTTTTTT
CDR3 protein: CASSEEGTGGTINEKLFF

V gene: TRBV21-1
J gene: TRBJ1-2
CDR3 length: 14
D gene: -
clone size: -
CDR3 DNA: TGTGCCAGCAGCAAAGAGGCAGGGGCCTATGGCTACACCTTC
CDR3 protein: CASSKEAGAYGYTF

V gene: TRBV7-2
J gene: TRBJ1-1
CDR3 length: 17
D gene: TRBD1
clone size: -
CDR3 DNA: TGTGCCAGCAGCTTATGGGGACAGGGGTCCTCGGGCACTGAAGCTTTCTTT
CDR3 protein: CASSLWGQGSSGTEAFF

V gene: TRBV5-4
J gene: TRBJ2-7
CDR3 length: 14
D gene: TRBD1
clone size: -
CDR3 DNA: TGTGCCAGCAGCCCTTGGGGACAGTCCTACGAGCAGTACTTC
CDR3 protein: CASSPWGQSYEQYF

V gene: TRBV7-2
J gene: TRBJ2-2
CDR3 length: 17
D gene: -
clone size: -
CDR3 DNA: TGTGCCAGCAGCTTAGTGGGGTGGACCGACACCACCGGGGAGCTGTTTTTT
CDR3 protein: CASSLVGWTDTTGELFF

V gene: TRBV7-9
J gene: TRBJ1-6
CDR3 length: 13
D gene: -
clone size: -
CDR3 DNA: TGTGCCAGCAGCCTCACGACAGGCTCACCCCTCCACTTT
CDR3 protein: CASSLTTGSPLHF

V gene: TRBV7-9
J gene: TRBJ1-1
CDR3 length: 15
D gene: -
clone size: once
CDR3 DNA: TGTGCCAGCAGCCCTCAGAGGATCCATATCACTGAAGCTTTCTTT
CDR3 protein: CASSPQRIHITEAFF

V gene: TRBV18
J gene: TRBJ1-5
CDR3 length: 16
D gene: -
clone size: once
CDR3 DNA: TGTGCCAGCTCACCAAGCCAGGTAGGAGCCAATCAGCCCCAGCATTTT
CDR3 protein: CASSPSQVGANQPQHF

V gene: TRBV9
J gene: TRBJ2-1
CDR3 length: 15
D gene: -
clone size: -
CDR3 DNA: TGTGCCAGCAGCGTGGACGTCAGGGGGGACAATGAGCAGTTCTTC
CDR3 protein: CASSVDVRGDNEQFF

V gene: TRBV5-3
J gene: TRBJ1-2
CDR3 length: 16
D gene: TRBD1
clone size: -
CDR3 DNA: TGTGCCAGAAGCCCCGGGACAGGGGGGAATACGGATGGCTACACCTTC
CDR3 protein: CARSPGTGGNTDGYTF

V gene: TRBV5-6
J gene: TRBJ2-2
CDR3 length: 12
D gene: -
clone size: -
CDR3 DNA: TGTGCCAGCAGCGCACCTTCGGAGGAGCTGTTTTTT
CDR3 protein: CASSAPSEELFF

V gene: TRBV29-1
J gene: TRBJ2-3
CDR3 length: 14
D gene: TRBD2
clone size: -
CDR3 DNA: TGCAGCGTGGCCTCGGGACTAGTTGCAGATACGCAGTATTTT
CDR3 protein: CSVASGLVADTQYF

V gene: TRBV29-1
J gene: TRBJ2-1
CDR3 length: 13
D gene: -
clone size: -
CDR3 DNA: TGCAGCGTTAGTCTGTTCGGCGGTAATGAGCAGTTCTTC
CDR3 protein: CSVSLFGGNEQFF

V gene: TRBV6-1
J gene: TRBJ2-3
CDR3 length: 14
D gene: -
clone size: -
CDR3 DNA: TGTGCCAGCAGTGAGGCAGGGGACGCAGATACGCAGTATTTT
CDR3 protein: CASSEAGDADTQYF

V gene: TRBV9
J gene: TRBJ2-7
CDR3 length: 12
D gene: -
clone size: -
CDR3 DNA: TGTGCCAGCAGCGGTGGGAGCCACGAGCAGTACTTC
CDR3 protein: CASSGGSHEQYF